This TCR beta chain is from a study of blood T cell repertoires in COVID-19. Study overall: The study drew acute and convalescent COVID-19 samples from the United States, Italy and Spain.

Profiling relied on immunoSEQ multiplex PCR, and the TCRdb table lists in-frame clones only, not all of them. The table has 120,000 to 150,000 clones, 75% to 90% seen once. V lost 6 bases and J lost 2, with 8 bases in between. This CDR3 has 13 residues. CDR1 and CDR2 (germline): MNHNY, SVGAGI (reference sequence). This receptor was identified in an older woman with COVID-19, enrolled during active disease. The chain carries TRBV6-6 and TRBJ1-5; D perhaps matches TRBD1 (5 bases). Sequenced material: peripheral blood. The CDR3 nucleotides are TGTGCCAGCAGCACACAGGGCAATCAGCCCCAGCATTTT. Amino acids: CASSTQGNQPQHF.